This paragraph covers one T cell receptor beta chain sequence. Its specificity is not known. The sample is drawn from a study of cytomegalovirus exposure and HLA in healthy donors. General study points: Whilst most TCR sequences proved rare, a subset of public TCRs occurred across many donors. Researchers reported from a later analysis that most CMV-associated TCR beta chains appeared HLA-restricted.

Germline-derived CDR1 and CDR2 are SEHNR and FQNEAQ (reference sequence). V was clipped by 5 bases and J by 6 bases; unmatched bases: 13. The CDR3 is 16 residues long. With 60 Vbeta and 13 Jbeta primers, the PCR was carried out. In the original processing: Some 80 million unique TCR beta chains, 10 million to 14 million shared, were counted in a later analysis. TCRdb's table, derived via immunoSEQ multiplex PCR, lists solely in-frame clones and lacks some. For V, J and clone size, that table is used; D and trimming come from the DNA. In the table there are about 200,000 clones, roughly 85% of which are singletons.

The rearrangement links TRBV7-9 to TRBJ2-7, with TRBD1 matching over 10 bases. Sequenced input: PBMCs. The TCR sequence derives from a woman aged 45-65 years in good health and CMV-seronegative. The CDR3: CASSPPMGTGAIEQYF. CDR3 DNA: TGTGCCAGCAGCCCGCCAATGGGGACAGGGGCCATCGAGCAGTACTTC.